This T cell receptor beta chain is drawn from a study of circulating CD8 cells and anti-PD-1 response in melanoma. General study results and limits: Published repertoire comparisons used only baseline and M1 samples from a small cohort with few responders.

The QIAseq Immune Repertoire TCR panel built the libraries from around 15 ng of total RNA. MiXCR, run by TCRdb on the reads, gives a single entry per CDR3 protein. The repertoire holds about 590 distinct CDR3 sequences, with less than 9.5% as singletons. This clonotype is categorized as large. Its target is unknown. Sorting of live CD3+CD8+TCRalphabeta+ cells by PD-1 and/or TIGIT gave four subsets. This specimen consisted of CD8+ T cells from PBMCs, obtained at baseline or after one month of anti-PD-1 therapy (not recorded which). This sequence was found in a human donor with melanoma.

The CDR3 is CSVEWLGGGGTNTGELFF. The CDR3 nucleotides are TGCAGCGTTGAATGGCTGGGAGGGGGCGGAACGAACACCGGGGAGCTGTTTTTT. The chain combines TRBV29-1 with TRBJ2-2, with D perhaps TRBD1 or TRBD2 (7 bases each). V lost 2 bases and J lost 0, with 19 bases in between. The CDR3 covers 18 residues. In germline, CDR1 is SQVTM, CDR2 ANQGSEA.